Presented here are 20 T cell receptor beta chains from one specimen sequenced in a study of metastatic and nonmetastatic thyroid tumors. Before thyroid surgery, none of the patients had received any treatment. TCRdb reanalyzed the PCR reads with MiXCR. Counted here are approximately 17,000 clones, roughly 24% occurring once; the ten biggest clones make up about a tenth. The sequenced material came from blood. The receptors shown here come from a male donor with papillary thyroid cancer or a benign thyroid nodule (not recorded which). Some clones in this sample may be carry-over from other donors' samples.

This clone has ten or more counts. CDR3 DNA sequence: TGCAGTGCCACCCGGTGGCAGGGGGGCACTGAAGCTTTCTTT. This gives the protein CSATRWQGGTEAFF. This chain links TRBV20-1 with TRBJ1-1; 7 nucleotides match TRBD1. V gave up 6 bases and J gave up 4 bases; unmatched junction bases: 11. The CDR3 is made up of 14 amino acids. Looked up from germline, CDR1 is DFQATT and CDR2 is SNEGSKA (reference sequence).

This clone was observed at least ten times. The chain employs TRBV13 and TRBJ2-2; the D gene is possibly TRBD1 (5 bases). V was pared by 2 bases and J by 2 bases, with 6 bases between. The CDR3 has 14 residues. The germline gives CDR1 PRHDT, CDR2 FYEKMQ (reference sequence). This CDR3 reads CASSLRGNTGELFF. The CDR3 DNA sequence: TGTGCCAGCAGCTTAAGGGGAAACACCGGGGAGCTGTTTTTT.

This chain connects TRBV3-1 to TRBJ2-5, with 8 bases matching TRBD1. V shed 2 bases, J shed 4 bases, and the junction held 6 bases outside the gene matches. The CDR3 is made up of 15 amino acids. Germline V lookup: CDR1 LGHDT, CDR2 YNNKEL (reference sequence). CDR3 in DNA: TGTGCCAGCAGCCAACTCAGGGGGCGAAGAGAGACCCAGTACTTC. Protein product: CASSQLRGRRETQYF.

This clone was seen ten or more times. A much more abundant neighbour one base away suggests this may be a read error. The CDR3 bases are TGTGCCAGCAGTTCCTCGACAGCTCGCTACGAGCAGTACTTC. Residues: CASSSSTARYEQYF. V gene TRBV12-3 or TRBV12-4 combines with J gene TRBJ2-7; D may be TRBD1 (5 bases). The CDR3 totals 14 residues. V lost 4 bases to trimming and J lost 3 bases, with 13 bases between them.

The chain employs TRBV2 and TRBJ2-7; 7 nucleotides agree with TRBD1. The CDR3 runs 13 residues. V shed 5 bases and J 4 bases; nucleotides not matched to a gene: 5. In germline, CDR1 is SNHLY, CDR2 FYNNEI. The CDR3 sequence is CASSMDRRYEQYF. Here the CDR3 DNA reads TGTGCCAGCAGTATGGACAGGAGGTACGAGCAGTACTTC.

This clone has ten or more counts. This chain joins TRBV19 and TRBJ1-5, with 8 bases lining up with TRBD1. This CDR3 has 15 amino acids. Germline V lookup: CDR1 LNHDA, CDR2 SQIVND (reference sequence). With 4 bases clipped from V and 5 bases from J, the junction kept 7 bases outside the gene matches. This CDR3 is CASSNRGSNYQPQHF. The CDR3, as DNA: TGTGCCAGTAGTAACAGGGGGAGTAATTATCAGCCCCAGCATTTT.

The genes are TRBV12-3 or TRBV12-4 and TRBJ1-4; 7 bases map to TRBD1. The CDR3 is made up of 15 amino acids. The V gene end was trimmed by 6 bases and the J gene end by 7 bases; junction bases not matched to a gene: 11. The CDR3 here is CASSTLTGVTEKLFF. DNA of the CDR3: TGTGCCAGCAGCACACTTACAGGGGTCACTGAAAAACTGTTTTTT.

This clone has a count of ten or more. The rearrangement links TRBV9 to TRBJ1-2; no clear D gene. The CDR3 loop spans 14 amino acids. Trimming took 0 bases from V and 6 from J, leaving 12 bases between them. The germline V gene encodes CDR1 SGDLS and CDR2 YYNGEE. The CDR3 loop reads CASSVAGPADGYTF. The CDR3 nucleotides are TGTGCCAGCAGCGTAGCTGGCCCGGCCGATGGCTACACCTTC. Together with reference TRBV9 and TRBJ1-2, the CDR3 gives the full variable domain: DSGVTQTPKHLITATGQRVTLRCSPRSGDLSVYWYQQSLDQGLQFLIQYYNGEERAKGNILERFSAQQFPDLHSELNLSSLELGDSALYFCASSVAGPADGYTFGSGTRLTVV.

Many counts were recorded for this clone. The chain carries TRBV7-9 and TRBJ2-7; D unclear. The CDR3 has 13 residues. Germline-derived CDR1 and CDR2 are SEHNR and FQNEAQ (reference sequence). V was cut by 1 base and J by 7 bases, with 11 bases left in between. In nucleotides, the CDR3 is TGTGCCAGCAGCTTAGTACAAGTAGGGGAGCAGTACTTC. Its protein product is CASSLVQVGEQYF.

Sample share makes this clone medium-sized (0.01 to 0.1%). V usage is TRBV6-1 and J usage is TRBJ2-7, with 8 bases matching TRBD2. V gave up 6 bases and J gave up 6 bases; unmatched junction bases: 10. Germline V gene sequence: CDR1 MNHNS, CDR2 SASEGT. This CDR3 is 14 amino acids long. In DNA, the CDR3 is TGTGCCAGCAGGACTAGCGTGGGCCCTTCCGAGCAGTACTTC. Amino acid sequence: CASRTSVGPSEQYF.

This chain uses TRBV30 with TRBJ2-5; 9 bases line up with TRBD1. Trimming removed 1 base from V and 3 bases from J; junction bases left unmatched: 6. Per germline, CDR1 GTSNPN and CDR2 SVGIG (reference sequence). The CDR3 consists of 15 residues. CDR3 amino acids: CAWSDAGQGKETQYF. CDR3 DNA: TGTGCCTGGAGTGACGCCGGACAGGGGAAAGAGACCCAGTACTTC.

The DNA for the CDR3 is TGCAGTGCTAGACCTCGGGACAGGGGTAGGGAGACCCAGTACTTC. It translates to CSARPRDRGRETQYF. The gene calls are TRBV20-1 and TRBJ2-5; 10 bases are shared with TRBD1. The V gene's germline CDR1 is DFQATT and CDR2 SNEGSKA (reference sequence). This CDR3 contains 15 residues. Trimming took 2 bases from V and 5 from J; bases not matched to a gene: 8.

This clone came up a few times. The rearrangement links TRBV2 to TRBJ2-7; D assignment may be TRBD1 or TRBD2 (5 bases each). The CDR3 length is 14 residues. Germline-derived CDR1 and CDR2 are SNHLY and FYNNEI. Trimming cost V 6 bases and J 0 bases, with 12 bases left between them. This chain's CDR3 is CASSRDGASYEQYF. The CDR3 region has the DNA TGTGCCAGCAGCCGGGACGGGGCCTCCTACGAGCAGTACTTC.

In this sample, this clone turned up many times. This chain connects TRBV4-2 to TRBJ2-3; D uncertain. The CDR3 contains 16 residues. The ends were cut back, 1 base at V and 3 bases at J, with 14 bases in the middle. The germline gives CDR1 LGHNA, CDR2 YNFKEQ. This CDR3 is CASSQAPGSQTDTQYF. The CDR3, as DNA: TGTGCCAGCAGCCAAGCTCCCGGAAGTCAAACAGATACGCAGTATTTT.

This clone has a handful of counts. V and J are TRBV28 and TRBJ1-4, with D hard to call. Germline-derived CDR1 and CDR2 are MDHEN and SYDVKM. Trimming stripped 4 bases from V and 2 bases from J, with 23 bases between. CDR3 length: 19 residues. CDR3 DNA: TGTGCCAGCAGTTCCCGCCTGATCGGGGTGAGGACGACTAATGAAAAACTGTTTTTT. This encodes CASSSRLIGVRTTNEKLFF.

This clone has at least ten counts. The chain carries TRBV20-1 and TRBJ1-4; D not resolved. CDR1 DFQATT and CDR2 SNEGSKA come from the germline V gene (reference sequence). The CDR3 is made up of 14 amino acids. V shed 3 bases and J shed 5 bases, with 13 bases lying between them. Here the CDR3 DNA reads TGCAGTGCTAGTGGTAACCGGCCGAATGAAAAACTGTTTTTT. As protein: CSASGNRPNEKLFF.

This sequence joins TRBV7-2 and TRBJ2-1, with D unclear. CDR3 length: 13 amino acids. Per germline, CDR1 SGHTA and CDR2 FQGNSA. The V end lost 6 bases, the J end lost 12 bases, and 18 bases lay between the germline ends. CDR3 nucleotide sequence: TGTGCCAGCAGTCACGGATACCCCTCTCCGCAGTTCTTC. This gives the protein CASSHGYPSPQFF.

This clone has ten or more counts. Its ends do not fully match the called genes, so a read error is possible. The chain employs TRBV7-7 and TRBJ2-1, with TRBD2 as a possible D gene (6 bases). This CDR3 is built from 16 residues. The germline V gene encodes CDR1 SSHAT and CDR2 FNYEAQ (reference sequence). CDR3 DNA: TGTGCTAGCAGCTTAGGCGGGGTGGGGATTTTCGATGAGCAGTTCTTC. This codes for CASSLGGVGIFDEQFF.

This clone occurred many times. CDR3 DNA: TGCGCCAGCAGCGGGGGGAGCGGGGTCAGAATAGATACGCAGTATTTT. Amino acid sequence: CASSGGSGVRIDTQYF. V gene TRBV5-1 combines with J gene TRBJ2-3; 7 bases are shared with TRBD2. V shed 4 bases and J 5 bases; nucleotides not matched to a gene: 13. This CDR3 is 16 amino acids long. Germline-derived CDR1 and CDR2 are SGHRS and YFSETQ. Full variable domain (outside the CDR3, taken from reference TRBV5-1 and TRBJ2-3): KAGVTQTPRYLIKTRGQQVTLSCSPISGHRSVSWYQQTPGQGLQFLFEYFSETQRNKGNFPGRFSGRQFSNSRSEMNVSTLELGDSALYLCASSGGSGVRIDTQYFGPGTRLTVL.

This clone was counted between two and nine times. The rearrangement links TRBV6-1 to TRBJ2-7; D possibly corresponds to TRBD2 (6 bases). CDR1 MNHNS and CDR2 SASEGT come from the germline V gene. V dropped 5 bases and J dropped 6 bases, with 14 bases sitting between them. The CDR3 is made up of 13 amino acids. DNA for the CDR3: TGTGCCAGCAGTTCTAGACTAGTCCGCGAGCAGTACTTC. Translation gives CASSSRLVREQYF.